This T cell receptor beta chain was profiled in a study of T cell repertoires in cytomegalovirus infection. Study-wide findings and caveats: Cumulative frequency (of public TCR beta family members) identified carriers of CMV plus the relevant HLA.

TCRdb ran MiXCR on the reads and lists one entry per CDR3 protein. In the table there are around 120,000 distinct CDR3 sequences, roughly 9% of which are singletons. Looked up from germline, CDR1 is SQVTM and CDR2 is ANQGSEA. The CDR3 contains 10 residues. V gave up 2 bases and J gave up 5 bases, with 3 bases separating them. This clonotype was found many times. Its specificity is unknown. The rearrangement links TRBV29-1 to TRBJ2-5, with unresolved D. Sequencing input: PBMCs. The sequence was obtained from a human donor in good health (CMV status not recorded). Some clones in this sample may be carry-over from other donors' samples. CDR3 bases: TGCAGCGTTGAATTGGAGACCCAGTACTTC. This gives the protein CSVELETQYF.